One sample yielded the 3 T cell receptor beta chains listed below, sequenced in a study of blood T cell repertoires in COVID-19 (dated by TCRdb to about 2020). Libraries were prepared through the immunoSEQ multiplex PCR assay. TCRdb's version of the immuneACCESS table is confined to in-frame rearrangements and falls short of the full clone set. An unresolved V gene accounts for under half of the shortfall where checked; the remainder is of unknown origin. This sample comprises 150,000 or so clones, 87% of them detected only once. Together, the top ten hold 1% to 1.5% of the sample. Specimen: PBMCs or T cells enriched from blood (not recorded which). Receptor source: a human donor with acute COVID-19. The donor label of this sample is uncertain.

This chain links TRBV27 with TRBJ2-3; TRBD1 agrees at 8 bases. The germline V gene has CDR1 MNHEY and CDR2 SMNVEV (reference sequence). V lost 5 bases, J lost 2 bases, and 9 bases stayed unmatched. The CDR3 sequence is 16 residues long. The CDR3 loop reads CASSPGQGIYTDTQYF. The CDR3 DNA reads TGTGCCAGCAGTCCCGGACAGGGAATATACACAGATACGCAGTATTTT.

The chain couples TRBV4-3 to TRBJ1-5; weak D call: TRBD1 (5 bases). CDR1 and CDR2 from the germline V gene are LGHNA and YSLEER. The V end lost 0 bases, the J end lost 4 bases, and 7 bases lay between the germline ends. The CDR3 covers 14 residues. The CDR3 nucleotides are TGCGCCAGCAGCCAAGATAAGGGGAATCAGCCCCAGCATTTT. This translates into CASSQDKGNQPQHF.

The chain has TRBV5-1 and TRBJ2-7; possibly TRBD2 for D (5 bases). In germline, CDR1 is SGHRS, CDR2 YFSETQ. With 2 bases removed from V and 5 bases from J, the gap between germline ends came to 11 bases. CDR3 length: 13 amino acids. CDR3: CASSLEGLNEQYF. The CDR3 DNA sequence: TGCGCCAGCAGCTTAGAGGGTCTGAACGAGCAGTACTTC. Full variable domain (remainder filled in from reference TRBV5-1 and TRBJ2-7): KAGVTQTPRYLIKTRGQQVTLSCSPISGHRSVSWYQQTPGQGLQFLFEYFSETQRNKGNFPGRFSGRQFSNSRSEMNVSTLELGDSALYLCASSLEGLNEQYFGPGTRLTVT.